One and the same sample provided the 16 T cell receptor beta chains below, sequenced in a study of CD4 and CD8 cells across lung adenocarcinoma regions. TCRdb re-called the PCR reads through MiXCR, storing one row per CDR3 protein. Here the sample spans some 20,000 distinct CDR3 sequences, 46% being singletons. Material for sequencing was CD4+ T cells from the margin of a lung tumor. The receptor source for this set is a male donor with lung adenocarcinoma. The CD4 and CD8 labels of this study may be unreliable.

The chain links TRBV10-1 to TRBJ2-3; D gene ambiguous. Germline CDR1 and CDR2: WNHNN and SYGVQD (reference sequence). The length of the CDR3 is 12 residues. Trimming left V 10 bases short and J 5 bases short, with 13 bases between. The CDR3 DNA follows: TGCGCCACCTCTGGATCTTTAGATACGCAGTATTTT. Its translation: CATSGSLDTQYF.

This clonotype was observed at least ten times. The genes are TRBV6-1 and TRBJ1-5; D unresolved. The V gene's germline CDR1 is MNHNS and CDR2 SASEGT. V lost 0 bases, J lost 9 bases, and 9 bases lay in between. The CDR3 covers 13 residues. The CDR3 loop reads CASSEAGTRPQHF. DNA for the CDR3: TGTGCCAGCAGTGAAGCAGGAACCAGGCCCCAGCATTTT.

V is TRBV10-1 and J is TRBJ2-5, with 7 bases fitting TRBD2. Per germline, CDR1 WNHNN and CDR2 SYGVQD (reference sequence). The ends lost 5 bases at V and 4 bases at J; junction bases unmatched: 10. The CDR3 runs 15 residues. This CDR3 reads CASSPSGGDGETQYF. The CDR3 nucleotides read TGCGCCAGCAGTCCTTCGGGGGGTGATGGAGAGACCCAGTACTTC.

The chain employs TRBV6-1 and TRBJ2-7, with 15 bases matching TRBD2. Trimming at V came to 5 bases and at J to 8 bases, leaving 4 bases not matched to a gene. CDR1 is MNHNS and CDR2 is SASEGT in the germline V gene. This CDR3 comprises 14 residues. The CDR3 DNA follows: TGTGCCAGCAGTCCGGGACTAGCGGGAGGAAAGCAGTACTTC. This sequence encodes CASSPGLAGGKQYF.

The rearrangement joins TRBV20-1 to TRBJ2-5, with 8 bases fitting TRBD2. TRBJ2-7 explains the end of the DNA better; the J call may be wrong. The length of the CDR3 is 13 residues. Germline V gene lookup returns CDR1 DFQATT and CDR2 SNEGSKA (reference sequence). Written as DNA, the CDR3 is TGCAGTGCTATTAGCGGGAAGGGGGGCGAGCAGTACTTC. This gives the protein CSAISGKGGEQYF.

This clonotype was detected many times. The chain couples TRBV6-5 to TRBJ2-1, with 9 bases identical to TRBD2. V gave up 6 bases and J gave up 8 bases; unmatched junction bases: 8. This CDR3 spans 14 amino acids. Germline V gene lookup returns CDR1 MNHEY and CDR2 SVGAGI. CDR3 bases: TGTGCCAGCAGGCCCGGGCGGGAGGGCTATGAGCAGTTCTTC. Protein sequence: CASRPGREGYEQFF.

This clonotype was counted a few times. The chain uses TRBV6-1 and TRBJ1-5, with D hard to call. The CDR3 extends over 13 amino acids. CDR1 and CDR2 from the germline V gene are MNHNS and SASEGT. V dropped 1 base and J dropped 6 bases, with 7 bases sitting between them. The CDR3 coding sequence is TGTGCCAGCAGTGAAGTTGGGAGTCAGCCCCAGCATTTT. It encodes CASSEVGSQPQHF.

This rearrangement joins TRBV10-1 to TRBJ2-3; D is uncertain. Trimming removed 7 bases at V and 4 bases at J, with 15 bases between. Germline V lookup: CDR1 WNHNN, CDR2 SYGVQD (reference sequence). This CDR3 comprises 14 residues. The CDR3 loop reads CASKVRQDPDTQYF. In nucleotides, the CDR3 is TGCGCCAGCAAGGTCAGGCAAGACCCAGATACGCAGTATTTT.

Many counts were recorded for this clonotype. The chain is built from TRBV6-5 and TRBJ1-1, with D possibly matching TRBD1 (5 bases). CDR3 length equals 14 residues. V was pared by 4 bases and J by 4 bases, with 13 bases between. CDR1 is MNHEY and CDR2 is SVGAGI in the germline V gene. The CDR3 sequence: CASSSRRGSTEAFF. DNA for the CDR3: TGTGCCAGCAGTTCGCGGCGGGGGAGCACTGAAGCTTTCTTT.

This clonotype was counted only a few times. V and J are TRBV9 and TRBJ2-1; the D is unclear. CDR1 is SGDLS, CDR2 YYNGEE, per germline. The CDR3 covers 12 residues. V lost 0 bases, J lost 3 bases, and 1 base lay in between. CDR3 loop: CASSVDYNEQFF. CDR3 nucleotides: TGTGCCAGCAGCGTAGACTACAATGAGCAGTTCTTC.

Remarks on this clonotype: One end of the junction is discordant with germline, which a read error may explain. The V and J genes are TRBV6-1 and TRBJ2-3; TRBD1 or TRBD2 may be the D gene (5 bases each). This CDR3 has 18 amino acids. Germline V gene sequence: CDR1 MNHNS, CDR2 SASEGT. Here the CDR3 DNA reads TGTGCCAGCAGTGGCCGGGGCCGCGGCGCATTAGAGGTGGATACGCAGTACTTT. Amino acid sequence: CASSGRGRGALEVDTQYF.

V and J are TRBV10-2 and TRBJ1-2, with D maybe TRBD1 (5 bases). This CDR3 region has 12 residues. Trimming stripped 7 bases from V and 4 bases from J, with 10 bases between. Germline assignment: CDR1 WSHSY and CDR2 SAAADI. For the CDR3, the DNA is TGCGCCAGCACCATGACAGCCTATGGCTACACCTTC. The encoded protein is CASTMTAYGYTF.

This chain uses TRBV6-1 with TRBJ2-5, with D perhaps given as TRBD1 or TRBD2 (5 bases each). The assigned J gene may be wrong: the sequence end matches TRBJ2-7 better. The CDR3 has 13 amino acids. The V gene's germline CDR1 is MNHNS and CDR2 SASEGT. The CDR3 loop is CASSEIEGTEQYF. CDR3 nucleotide sequence: TGTGCCAGCAGTGAAATCGAGGGGACCGAGCAGTACTTC.

Worth noting for this clonotype: An end of the junction differs from the germline gene, which may be a read error. The rearrangement joins TRBV27 to TRBJ2-5; D possibly matches TRBD1 or TRBD2 (5 bases each). The CDR3 is 17 residues long. The germline CDR1 and CDR2 sequences are MNHEY and SMNVEV (reference sequence). The CDR3 DNA is TGTGCCAGCAGTCCGGGGCGCGTAGCTTGTGACAAAGATACCCAGTACTTC. Translating it yields CASSPGRVACDKDTQYF.

V is TRBV7-3 and J is TRBJ2-3; no firm D call. V was cut by 4 bases and J by 1 base, with 6 bases left in between. This CDR3 region has 13 residues. Germline assignment: CDR1 SGHTA and CDR2 FQGTGA. The CDR3 is CASSSDRTDTQYF. CDR3 nucleotides: TGTGCCAGCAGCTCGGACCGCACAGATACGCAGTATTTT.

This clonotype was seen only a few times. The chain carries TRBV7-8 and TRBJ2-3, with TRBD2 as a possible D gene (6 bases). V lost 5 bases and J 4 bases, leaving 16 bases between the germline ends. Germline CDR1 reads SGHVS; CDR2 reads FQNEAQ. The CDR3 covers 15 residues. The DNA for the CDR3 is TGTGCCAGCAGCCAACGGGGCCCGGGAGCAGATACGCAGTATTTT. It encodes CASSQRGPGADTQYF.